The subject of this entry is one T cell receptor beta chain. Antigen specificity is unknown. Possible read error: a much larger clone is one base away. This record belongs to a study of spatial heterogeneity in lung cancer. Study findings and constraints: Ubiquitous expanded tumor TCRs were seen in blood more at resection than at follow-up.

V gave up 3 bases and J gave up 1 base; unmatched junction bases: 2. Germline lookup yields CDR1 SGHTA and CDR2 FQGNSA. This CDR3 has 15 amino acids. Time point described: blood at routine non-recurrence follow-up after resection. Whole RNA, isolated from tumor, nontumor lung or frozen PBMC, was sequenced without prior sorting. In the library, each TCR cDNA molecule bore its own unique molecular identifier. Using its own MiXCR run on the 5' RACE reads, TCRdb lists one record per CDR3 protein. The table records around 98,000 distinct CDR3 sequences, approximately 19% of them present only once. Material: PBMCs, obtained at follow-up. This clonotype was obtained from a male donor with early-stage non-small cell lung cancer. The V call is TRBV7-2, the J call TRBJ2-5; 10 bases agree with TRBD2. The CDR3 sequence: CASSFLAGAQETQYF. The DNA of the CDR3 is TGTGCCAGCAGCTTTCTAGCGGGGGCCCAAGAGACCCAGTACTTC.